This TCR beta chain was identified during a study of beta chain features in type 1 diabetes. Study observations and caveats: Type 1 diabetes patients showed a moderate but significant shortening of TCRB CDR3s in all four CD4+ subsets. Equally in patients and controls, shorter templates might have been favored by PCR.

Trimming removed 6 bases from V and 5 bases from J; junction bases left unmatched: 10. The length of the CDR3 is 15 residues. Germline CDR1 is SGHDT and CDR2 is YYEEEE. Expressed TCRB transcripts got sequenced, as all isolated RNA was reverse transcribed. Generated by immunoSEQ multiplex PCR, the TCRdb table keeps only in-frame clones and is missing some. The sample comprises 130,000 or so clones, roughly 10% of which are singletons, and 0.6% to 0.9% rests with the top ten. This clone was counted a few times. The antigen is not known. This TCR derives from a man aged 30-40 years with type 1 diabetes. The rearrangement links TRBV5-6 to TRBJ2-1; 8 bases agree with TRBD1. The sequenced sample was central memory CD4+ T cells from blood. The CDR3 nucleotides read TGTGCCAGCAATCGGCAGGGGGCGAAAGACAATGAGCAGTTCTTC. The encoded protein is CASNRQGAKDNEQFF.